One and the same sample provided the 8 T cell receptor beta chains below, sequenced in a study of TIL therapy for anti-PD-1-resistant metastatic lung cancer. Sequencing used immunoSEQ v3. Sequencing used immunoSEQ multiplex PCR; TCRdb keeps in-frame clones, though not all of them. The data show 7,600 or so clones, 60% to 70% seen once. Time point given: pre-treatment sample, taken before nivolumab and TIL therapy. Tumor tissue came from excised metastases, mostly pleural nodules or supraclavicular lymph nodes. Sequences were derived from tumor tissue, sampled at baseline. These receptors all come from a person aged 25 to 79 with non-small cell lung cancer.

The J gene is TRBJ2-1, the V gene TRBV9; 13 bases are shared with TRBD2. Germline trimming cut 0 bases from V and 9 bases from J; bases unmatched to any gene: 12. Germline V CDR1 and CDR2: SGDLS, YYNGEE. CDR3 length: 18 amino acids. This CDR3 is CASSVVGFTSGGVSEQFF. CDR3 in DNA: TGTGCCAGCAGCGTAGTAGGGTTCACTAGCGGGGGGGTGTCTGAGCAGTTCTTC.

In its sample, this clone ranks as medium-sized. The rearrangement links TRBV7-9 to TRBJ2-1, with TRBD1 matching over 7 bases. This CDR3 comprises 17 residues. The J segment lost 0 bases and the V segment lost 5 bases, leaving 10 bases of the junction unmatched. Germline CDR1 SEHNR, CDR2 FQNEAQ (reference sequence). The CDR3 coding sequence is TGTGCCAGCAGCCGGAGGACAGGTTCGAGCTCCTACAATGAGCAGTTCTTC. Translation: CASSRRTGSSSYNEQFF.

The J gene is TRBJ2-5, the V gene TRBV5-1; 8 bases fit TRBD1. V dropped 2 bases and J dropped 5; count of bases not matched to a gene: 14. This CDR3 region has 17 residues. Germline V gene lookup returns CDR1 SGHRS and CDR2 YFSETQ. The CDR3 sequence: CASSFSTGTGLTETQYF. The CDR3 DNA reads TGCGCCAGCAGCTTCTCTACCGGGACAGGTTTAACGGAGACCCAGTACTTC.

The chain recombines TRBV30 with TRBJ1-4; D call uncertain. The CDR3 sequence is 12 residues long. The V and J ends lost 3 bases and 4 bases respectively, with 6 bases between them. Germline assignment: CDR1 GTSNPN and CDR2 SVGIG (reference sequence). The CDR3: CAWRVRNEKLFF. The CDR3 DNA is TGTGCCTGGAGAGTCCGTAATGAAAAACTGTTTTTT.

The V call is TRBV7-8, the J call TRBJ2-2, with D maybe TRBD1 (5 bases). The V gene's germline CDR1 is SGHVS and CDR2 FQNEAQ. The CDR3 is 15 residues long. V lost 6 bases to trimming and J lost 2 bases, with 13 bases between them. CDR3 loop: CASSQTTANTGELFF. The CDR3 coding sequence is TGTGCCAGCAGTCAGACGACAGCAAACACCGGGGAGCTGTTTTTT.

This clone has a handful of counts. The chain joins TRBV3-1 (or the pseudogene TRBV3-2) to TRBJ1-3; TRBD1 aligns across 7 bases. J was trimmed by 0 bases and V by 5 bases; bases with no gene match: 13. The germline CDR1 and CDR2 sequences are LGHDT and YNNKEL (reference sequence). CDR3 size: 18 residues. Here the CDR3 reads CASSNRTGKAVSGNTIYF. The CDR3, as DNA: TGTGCCAGCAGCAATAGGACAGGCAAAGCCGTCTCTGGAAACACCATATATTTT.

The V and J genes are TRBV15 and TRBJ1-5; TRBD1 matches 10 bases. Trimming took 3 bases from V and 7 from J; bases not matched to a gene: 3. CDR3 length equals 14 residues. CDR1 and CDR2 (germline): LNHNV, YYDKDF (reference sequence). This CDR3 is CATSRDRGGQPQHF. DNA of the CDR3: TGTGCCACCAGCAGGGACAGGGGGGGACAGCCCCAGCATTTT.

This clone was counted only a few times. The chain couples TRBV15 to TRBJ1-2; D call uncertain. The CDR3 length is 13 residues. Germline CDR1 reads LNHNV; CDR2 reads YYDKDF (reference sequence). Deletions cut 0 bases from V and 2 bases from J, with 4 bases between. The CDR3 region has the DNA TGTGCCACCAGCAGAGACAGCAACTATGGCTACACCTTC. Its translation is CATSRDSNYGYTF.